These T cell receptor beta chains were read from a single sample in a study of tumor-infiltrating lymphocytes in localized non-small cell lung cancer. Libraries were prepared by immunoSEQ multiplex PCR; TCRdb keeps only in-frame clonotypes and omits some of them. The table shows about 12,000 clones, with 75% to 80% occurring only once. The sequenced sample consisted of uninvolved lung tissue not adjacent to the tumor. The source is a human donor with non-small cell lung cancer. The CDR3 runs from the conserved cysteine through the conserved F or W. The D gene is left open where the match is weak. Clone size, where shown, is once, few, many, or a class for clones that have expanded.

j_gene: TRBJ1-5; d_gene: -; abundance: -; v_gene: TRBV6-1; CDR3nt: TGTGCCAGCAGTCCCTCCGGTGGGATGACTCAGCCCCAGCATTTT; CDR3aa: CASSPSGGMTQPQHF
j_gene: TRBJ1-1; d_gene: TRBD1; abundance: -; v_gene: TRBV7-2; CDR3nt: TGTGCCAGCAGCCTACAAAGCTCACAGGGGATGAACACTGAAGCTTTCTTT; CDR3aa: CASSLQSSQGMNTEAFF
j_gene: TRBJ2-1; d_gene: TRBD2; abundance: few; v_gene: TRBV19; CDR3nt: TGTGCCAGTAGTATAAAAGCGGGGTCCTCCTACAATGAGCAGTTCTTC; CDR3aa: CASSIKAGSSYNEQFF
j_gene: TRBJ1-1; d_gene: -; abundance: once; v_gene: TRBV2; CDR3nt: TGTGCCAGCAGTGGCCGACGTACAGGGAGCACTGAAGCTTTCTTT; CDR3aa: CASSGRRTGSTEAFF
j_gene: TRBJ2-3; d_gene: -; abundance: -; v_gene: TRBV7-3; CDR3nt: TGTGCCAGCAGCCTAACTCCGGCAACCACAGATACGCAGTATTTT; CDR3aa: CASSLTPATTDTQYF
j_gene: TRBJ1-1; d_gene: TRBD1; abundance: few; v_gene: TRBV12-5; CDR3nt: TGTGCTAGTGGTTTCCAGGGGGCCACTGAAGCTTTCTTT; CDR3aa: CASGFQGATEAFF
j_gene: TRBJ1-2; d_gene: -; abundance: -; v_gene: TRBV7-9; CDR3nt: TGTGCCAGCAGCTTAGCGGGGAGTGGGTATGGCTACACCTTC; CDR3aa: CASSLAGSGYGYTF
j_gene: TRBJ2-3; d_gene: TRBD2; abundance: -; v_gene: TRBV5-4; CDR3nt: TGTGCCAGCAGCCCGGGACTAGCGAGCACAGATACGCAGTATTTT; CDR3aa: CASSPGLASTDTQYF
j_gene: TRBJ1-1; d_gene: -; abundance: -; v_gene: TRBV19; CDR3nt: TGTGCCAGTAGTATCGGGCAGGGTCTTACTGAAGCTTTCTTT; CDR3aa: CASSIGQGLTEAFF
j_gene: TRBJ2-3; d_gene: TRBD2; abundance: -; v_gene: TRBV5-1; CDR3nt: TGCGCCAGCAGCTTTCGGGAGGGCGGAGATACGCAGTATTTT; CDR3aa: CASSFREGGDTQYF
j_gene: TRBJ1-2; d_gene: -; abundance: -; v_gene: TRBV14; CDR3nt: TGTGCCAGCAGCCACGGACATACGGGCTACACCTTC; CDR3aa: CASSHGHTGYTF
j_gene: TRBJ1-3; d_gene: -; abundance: -; v_gene: TRBV6-5; CDR3nt: TGTGCCAGCAGTTACTCAGGACGGGCTGGAAACACCATATATTTT; CDR3aa: CASSYSGRAGNTIYF
j_gene: TRBJ2-7; d_gene: TRBD1; abundance: -; v_gene: TRBV6-5; CDR3nt: TGTGCCAGCAGCTCGGACAGGGGAACCTACGAGCAGTACTTC; CDR3aa: CASSSDRGTYEQYF
j_gene: TRBJ2-2; d_gene: -; abundance: -; v_gene: TRBV28; CDR3nt: TGTGCCAGCACTACGACAGGAGGTTTGGCCGGGGAGCTGTTTTTT; CDR3aa: CASTTTGGLAGELFF
j_gene: TRBJ1-4; d_gene: -; abundance: -; v_gene: TRBV5-1; CDR3nt: TGCGCCAGCAGCACCCAGGGGCCCCCAAATGAAAAACTGTTTTTT; CDR3aa: CASSTQGPPNEKLFF
j_gene: TRBJ2-7; d_gene: -; abundance: -; v_gene: TRBV27; CDR3nt: TGTGCCAGCAGTTTATCGGTCAGGCACGAGCAGTACTTC; CDR3aa: CASSLSVRHEQYF
j_gene: TRBJ2-6; d_gene: -; abundance: -; v_gene: TRBV5-4; CDR3nt: TGTGCCAGCGGCGGCAGTCGCTCTGGGGCCAACGTCCTGACTTTC; CDR3aa: CASGGSRSGANVLTF
j_gene: TRBJ2-5; d_gene: -; abundance: once; v_gene: TRBV6-6; CDR3nt: TGTGCCAGCAGCGTCCGAGAGGTGGAGACCCAGTACTTC; CDR3aa: CASSVREVETQYF
j_gene: TRBJ1-1; d_gene: TRBD1; abundance: medium-sized; v_gene: TRBV2; CDR3nt: TGTGCCAGCAGCGCCATCGGGACAGTCACTGAAGCTTTCTTT; CDR3aa: CASSAIGTVTEAFF
j_gene: TRBJ2-1; d_gene: -; abundance: -; v_gene: TRBV7-8; CDR3nt: TGTGCCAGCAGCTCGGTTGATGAGCAGTTCTTC; CDR3aa: CASSSVDEQFF
j_gene: TRBJ1-1; d_gene: -; abundance: -; v_gene: TRBV9; CDR3nt: TGTGCCAGCAGCGCGGGAATGAACACTGAAGCTTTCTTT; CDR3aa: CASSAGMNTEAFF
j_gene: TRBJ2-1; d_gene: TRBD2; abundance: -; v_gene: TRBV28; CDR3nt: TGTGCCAGCAGTGATTTCTCTAGCGGGAGCTCCTACAATGAGCAGTTCTTC; CDR3aa: CASSDFSSGSSYNEQFF
j_gene: TRBJ2-7; d_gene: -; abundance: -; v_gene: TRBV10-3; CDR3nt: TGTGCCACGCCGAGGGGGTCGGCCGGCGAGCAGTACTTC; CDR3aa: CATPRGSAGEQYF
j_gene: TRBJ2-5; d_gene: -; abundance: -; v_gene: TRBV5-1; CDR3nt: TGCGCCAGCAGCCTGGAGGGCTCTGGGGGGGAGACCCAGTACTTC; CDR3aa: CASSLEGSGGETQYF
j_gene: TRBJ1-2; d_gene: -; abundance: -; v_gene: TRBV19; CDR3nt: TGTGCCAGTAGTATGAAGGACTATGGCTACACCTTC; CDR3aa: CASSMKDYGYTF
j_gene: TRBJ2-7; d_gene: -; abundance: -; v_gene: TRBV6-1; CDR3nt: TGTGCCAGCAGAAGACAGGCCGATTCCTACGAGCAGTACTTC; CDR3aa: CASRRQADSYEQYF
j_gene: TRBJ1-2; d_gene: -; abundance: -; v_gene: TRBV5-1; CDR3nt: TGCGCCAGCAGCTTGGAGCTAGCGGGATATGGCTACACCTTC; CDR3aa: CASSLELAGYGYTF
j_gene: TRBJ2-2; d_gene: TRBD2; abundance: -; v_gene: TRBV7-2; CDR3nt: TGTGCCAGCAGCTTCCTCGGGACTAGCCGTAACGGGGAGCTGTTTTTT; CDR3aa: CASSFLGTSRNGELFF
j_gene: TRBJ1-2; d_gene: -; abundance: -; v_gene: TRBV6-5; CDR3nt: TGTGCCAGCAGCCGCGGGGGCAGGAGCTATGGCTACACCTTC; CDR3aa: CASSRGGRSYGYTF
j_gene: TRBJ2-7; d_gene: TRBD2; abundance: -; v_gene: TRBV5-4; CDR3nt: TGTGCCAGCAGCTTGGGACTAGCGGGAGATCGGGAGCAGTACTTC; CDR3aa: CASSLGLAGDREQYF
j_gene: TRBJ1-3; d_gene: TRBD1; abundance: -; v_gene: TRBV16; CDR3nt: TGTGCCAGCAGCCAATCAGGGGGCCAAGGAAACACCATATATTTT; CDR3aa: CASSQSGGQGNTIYF
j_gene: TRBJ2-7; d_gene: -; abundance: -; v_gene: TRBV4-1; CDR3nt: TGCGCCAGCAGCTCAAGGCATAGGGGTAACGACGAGCAGTACTTC; CDR3aa: CASSSRHRGNDEQYF
j_gene: TRBJ1-2; d_gene: -; abundance: once; v_gene: TRBV15; CDR3nt: TGTGCCACCAGCAGAGATCCGCAGTCCTATGGCTACACCTTC; CDR3aa: CATSRDPQSYGYTF
j_gene: TRBJ2-3; d_gene: -; abundance: -; v_gene: TRBV5-1; CDR3nt: TGCGCCAGCAGTTATCCCGGGACACCGAATACGCAGTATTTT; CDR3aa: CASSYPGTPNTQYF
j_gene: TRBJ1-1; d_gene: -; abundance: -; v_gene: TRBV5-6; CDR3nt: TGTGCCAGCAGCTCACGTTTCCGAGCTTTCTTT; CDR3aa: CASSSRFRAFF
j_gene: TRBJ2-5; d_gene: -; abundance: -; v_gene: TRBV6-6; CDR3nt: TGTGCCAGCACCGAGAGAAGGGGACAAGAGACCCAGTACTTC; CDR3aa: CASTERRGQETQYF
j_gene: TRBJ1-5; d_gene: TRBD1; abundance: few; v_gene: TRBV27; CDR3nt: TGTGCCAGCAGTTCCCTCAACAGGGGGCACCAGCCCCAGCATTTT; CDR3aa: CASSSLNRGHQPQHF
j_gene: TRBJ2-2; d_gene: TRBD2; abundance: -; v_gene: TRBV5-1; CDR3nt: TGCGCCAGCAGCTTGGGCGCTAGCGGGAGACTATACGCGAACACCGGGGAGCTGTTTTTT; CDR3aa: CASSLGASGRLYANTGELFF
j_gene: TRBJ1-1; d_gene: -; abundance: -; v_gene: TRBV6-5; CDR3nt: TGTGCCAGCAGTGGCCGAGGTCGGGGGAACACTGAAGCTTTCTTT; CDR3aa: CASSGRGRGNTEAFF
j_gene: TRBJ1-1; d_gene: -; abundance: -; v_gene: TRBV28; CDR3nt: TGTGCCAGCAAGCCTCCGTGGGCGGGTGAAGCTTTCTTT; CDR3aa: CASKPPWAGEAFF
j_gene: TRBJ2-5; d_gene: TRBD1; abundance: -; v_gene: TRBV9; CDR3nt: TGTGCCAGCAGCGTAGCTGGGACAGGGGTGGGCGAGACCCAGTACTTC; CDR3aa: CASSVAGTGVGETQYF
j_gene: TRBJ2-2; d_gene: -; abundance: few; v_gene: TRBV4-1; CDR3nt: TGCGCCAGCAGCCAAGGAAGTTCGACTAAAAACACCGGGGAGCTGTTTTTT; CDR3aa: CASSQGSSTKNTGELFF
j_gene: TRBJ1-5; d_gene: TRBD1; abundance: -; v_gene: TRBV28; CDR3nt: TGTGCCAGCAGTTTTAGGGACAGGGGTGATCAGCCCCAGCATTTT; CDR3aa: CASSFRDRGDQPQHF
j_gene: TRBJ2-5; d_gene: TRBD2; abundance: -; v_gene: TRBV28; CDR3nt: TGTGCCAGCAGAGAGGGCGGGAGGGCCCAAGAGACCCAGTACTTC; CDR3aa: CASREGGRAQETQYF
j_gene: TRBJ1-1; d_gene: -; abundance: -; v_gene: TRBV11-2; CDR3nt: TGTGCCAGCAGCGCGGACAGGAACACTGAAGCTTTCTTT; CDR3aa: CASSADRNTEAFF
j_gene: TRBJ2-3; d_gene: -; abundance: -; v_gene: TRBV5-1; CDR3nt: TGCGCCAGCAGCTTGGACATGAGCACAGATACGCAGTATTTT; CDR3aa: CASSLDMSTDTQYF
j_gene: TRBJ2-7; d_gene: -; abundance: large; v_gene: TRBV4-1; CDR3nt: TGCGCCAGCAGCCCCGGTAGCGGAGAAGGCTACGAGCAGTACTTC; CDR3aa: CASSPGSGEGYEQYF
j_gene: TRBJ2-7; d_gene: TRBD2; abundance: -; v_gene: TRBV2; CDR3nt: TGTGCCAGCAGATACGGGGGGGAGCAGTACTTC; CDR3aa: CASRYGGEQYF
j_gene: TRBJ2-6; d_gene: -; abundance: -; v_gene: TRBV29-1; CDR3nt: TGCAGCGTTCCAATACACCGGGATTCCTCTGGGGCCAACGTCCTGACTTTC; CDR3aa: CSVPIHRDSSGANVLTF
j_gene: TRBJ1-6; d_gene: -; abundance: -; v_gene: TRBV19; CDR3nt: TGTGCCAGTAGTATAAACAGGGCGGATAATTCACCCCTCCACTTT; CDR3aa: CASSINRADNSPLHF